One sample yielded the 5 T cell receptor beta chains listed below, sequenced in a study of cytotoxic CD8 clonotypes in ibrutinib-treated CLL. The method was immunoSEQ multiplex PCR; TCRdb's version includes in-frame clones alone and lacks a portion of them. The sample carries about 140,000 clones, 70% to 85% recorded once. The starting material was PBMCs, obtained after 12 months of ibrutinib treatment. These receptors were obtained from a human donor with chronic lymphocytic leukemia.

V usage is TRBV27 and J usage is TRBJ1-5; D is unclear. This CDR3 spans 12 amino acids. Trimming shortened V by 2 bases and J by 6 bases, and 5 bases separated the two germline ends. CDR1 and CDR2 from the germline V gene are MNHEY and SMNVEV (reference sequence). The CDR3 nucleotides read TGTGCCAGCAGTTTAGGAAGTCAGCCCCAGCATTTT. Translated: CASSLGSQPQHF.

The chain links TRBV5-8 to TRBJ1-1, with TRBD1 as a possible D gene (5 bases). Germline assignment: CDR1 SGHTS and CDR2 YDEGEE. Trimming removed 0 bases at V and 8 bases at J, with 11 bases between. The CDR3 consists of 13 residues. CDR3 DNA: TGTGCCAGCAGCTTGGTAGGGGAGGGCGAAGCTTTCTTT. This codes for CASSLVGEGEAFF.

V gene TRBV6-5 combines with J gene TRBJ2-6; no firm D call. The CDR3 has 15 amino acids. Per germline, CDR1 MNHEY and CDR2 SVGAGI. V was shortened by 0 bases and J by 1 base, with 4 bases between the two germline ends. CDR3 amino acids: CASSYSLSGANVLTF. The CDR3 region has the DNA TGTGCCAGCAGTTACTCCTTATCTGGGGCCAACGTCCTGACTTTC.

On this clone itself: Its ends do not fully match the called genes, so a read error is possible. The V and J genes are TRBV20-1 and TRBJ1-4; no firm D call. Germline V gene data show CDR1 as DFQATT and CDR2 as SNEGSKA (reference sequence). CDR3 length: 9 amino acids. CDR3 nucleotide sequence: TGCAGTGCTAGGGATCAAACTGTTTTT. Translation gives CSARDQTVF.

This clone was observed a few times. The rearrangement uses TRBV30 and TRBJ1-2, with 7 bases fitting TRBD1. Germline V gives CDR1 GTSNPN, CDR2 SVGIG (reference sequence). This CDR3 is 15 amino acids long. The V segment lost 4 bases and the J segment 2 bases; nucleotides outside the gene matches: 10. CDR3 DNA: TGTGCCTGGAAGGGCAGGGGGGCGTCGAACTATGGCTACACCTTC. Amino acids: CAWKGRGASNYGYTF.